This T cell receptor (beta chain) was observed in a study of T cell repertoires in cytomegalovirus infection. Overall study context: Well-studied HLA-B-restricted epitopes and recently identified HLA-C-restricted epitopes of CMV were both used in the study.

TCRdb analysed the reads with MiXCR anew, one entry per CDR3 protein. In the table there are around 340,000 distinct CDR3 sequences, approximately 32% of which are singletons. Study-wide findings and caveats: Adding up the frequency of public TCR beta families identified people who carried CMV plus the relevant HLA. CMV-specific HLA-C-restricted TCR beta clonotypes dominated the ex vivo response.

Turning to this clonotype: Its antigen is as yet unknown. One junction end does not reproduce the germline sequence, and a read error may be involved.

This specimen consisted of cultured PBMCs, obtained from culture after CMV antigen stimulation. The TCR comes from a human donor in good health (CMV status not recorded). Some clones in this sample may be carry-over from other donors' samples.

CDR3 in amino acids: CASSRRTSGTIIYYEQFF. Here the CDR3 DNA reads TGTGCCAGCAGCCGTCGGACTAGCGGGACGATTATCTACTATGAGCAGTTCTTC. The chain employs TRBV14 and TRBJ2-1; 12 nucleotides align to TRBD2. Germline CDR1 SGHDN, CDR2 FVKESK. The CDR3 extends over 18 amino acids.